Following are 21 T cell receptor beta chains from one sample sequenced in a study of blood T cell repertoires in COVID-19. Assay used: immunoSEQ multiplex PCR; TCRdb lists only in-frame clones, some missing. The table lists 150,000 to 200,000 clones, approximately 87% of them singletons. Input material: PBMCs or T cells enriched from blood (not recorded which). All receptors come from a woman between 50 and 59 years old who had recovered from COVID-19.

The chain employs TRBV5-6 and TRBJ2-5; 7 bases fit TRBD1. J gave up 5 bases and V 2 bases, and 6 bases lay outside the gene matches. The CDR3 is made up of 14 amino acids. Germline V gives CDR1 SGHDT, CDR2 YYEEEE. The CDR3 region is CASSFLRGRETQYF. The CDR3 DNA is TGTGCCAGCAGCTTTTTAAGGGGGCGGGAGACCCAGTACTTC.

The J gene is TRBJ2-1, the V gene TRBV11-3; TRBD1 aligns across 9 bases. The trim removed 6 bases at V and 3 bases at J, leaving 6 bases unmatched. The CDR3 is made up of 15 amino acids. From germline, CDR1 is SGHNT and CDR2 YENEEA. The DNA for the CDR3 is TGTGCCAGCAGGGCAGGACAGGGGTTCTACAATGAGCAGTTCTTC. Protein sequence: CASRAGQGFYNEQFF.

The chain's CDR3 is CASNDPGRETQYF. The DNA of the CDR3 is TGTGCCAGCAACGACCCAGGGCGAGAGACCCAGTACTTC. The chain recombines TRBV6-5 with TRBJ2-5; possible D gene TRBD1, 5 bases. Trimming removed 7 bases from V and 4 bases from J, with 13 bases in between. CDR1 MNHEY and CDR2 SVGAGI come from the germline V gene. The CDR3 has 13 residues.

This clone was counted a single time. This chain uses TRBV4-1 with TRBJ2-2, with 7 bases lining up with TRBD2. V gave up 1 base and J gave up 3 bases; unmatched junction bases: 2. Per germline, CDR1 MGHRA and CDR2 YSYEKL. This CDR3 region has 15 residues. The CDR3 is CASSQGGGYTGELFF. CDR3 nucleotide sequence: TGCGCCAGCAGCCAAGGGGGGGGATACACCGGGGAGCTGTTTTTT.

V and J are TRBV3-1 (or the pseudogene TRBV3-2) and TRBJ1-1, with no clear D. V shed 1 base and J shed 4 bases, with 4 bases lying between them. CDR1 LGHDT and CDR2 YNNKEL come from the germline V gene (reference sequence). CDR3 length equals 12 residues. Written as DNA, the CDR3 is TGTGCCAGCAGCCAAGTCGTCACTGAAGCTTTCTTT. Its translation: CASSQVVTEAFF.

The rearrangement links TRBV9 to TRBJ2-3; TRBD2 matches at 8 bases. CDR1 is SGDLS and CDR2 is YYNGEE in the germline V gene. V lost 3 bases, J lost 5 bases, and 5 bases stayed unmatched. CDR3 size: 14 residues. The CDR3 loop reads CASSAGGPGDTQYF. In nucleotides, the CDR3 is TGTGCCAGCAGCGCGGGGGGGCCGGGAGATACGCAGTATTTT.

The chain couples TRBV5-6 to TRBJ1-2; TRBD1 agrees at 7 bases. The V gene end was trimmed by 6 bases and the J gene end by 8 bases; junction bases not matched to a gene: 13. This CDR3 has 14 residues. Per germline, CDR1 SGHDT and CDR2 YYEEEE. The CDR3 loop is CASTTTGPRSGYTF. The CDR3 DNA follows: TGTGCCAGCACTACGACAGGGCCGCGTTCGGGCTACACCTTC.

This clone has a single count. The V gene is TRBV11-3, the J gene TRBJ2-3, with TRBD2 identical over 12 bases. V gave up 1 base and J gave up 1 base; unmatched junction bases: 3. The CDR3 loop spans 17 amino acids. Germline CDR1 and CDR2: SGHNT and YENEEA. CDR3 coding DNA: TGTGCCAGCAGCTTAGCTAGCGGGGGGGCTGGCACAGATACGCAGTATTTT. Protein: CASSLASGGAGTDTQYF.

This clone appeared once. The J gene is TRBJ2-3, the V gene TRBV9; 7 bases line up with TRBD2. Trimming removed 0 bases from V and 5 bases from J; junction bases left unmatched: 6. Germline V gene lookup returns CDR1 SGDLS and CDR2 YYNGEE. The CDR3 runs 15 residues. This CDR3 reads CASSVGLALQDTQYF. In DNA, the CDR3 is TGTGCCAGCAGCGTAGGACTAGCTCTCCAAGATACGCAGTATTTT.

On this clone itself: At one boundary the junction diverges from the germline segment, which might be a read error. The chain joins TRBV12-5 to TRBJ2-1; D unresolved. This CDR3 region has 12 residues. CDR1 and CDR2 from the germline V gene are LGHNT and FRNRAP. CDR3 DNA: TGTGCTAGTGGTCCGGTAAAAATGCTAACGATCTTC. Protein sequence: CASGPVKMLTIF.

The CDR3 is CASSLGATYEQYF. CDR3 bases: TGTGCCAGCAGTTTAGGGGCCACCTACGAGCAGTACTTC. V gene TRBV28 combines with J gene TRBJ2-7; TRBD1 is a possible D gene (5 bases). The CDR3 length is 13 residues. From germline, CDR1 is MDHEN and CDR2 SYDVKM. V gave up 2 bases and J gave up 2 bases, with 7 bases separating them. The variable domain in full, completed from reference TRBV28 and TRBJ2-7, reads DVKVTQSSRYLVKRTGEKVFLECVQDMDHENMFWYRQDPGLGLRLIYFSYDVKMKEKGDIPEGYSVSREKKERFSLILESASTNQTSMYLCASSLGATYEQYFGPGTRLTVT.

A few counts support this clone. The chain links TRBV19 to TRBJ1-5; TRBD1 matches 10 bases. V was clipped by 5 bases and J by 6 bases; unmatched bases: 4. The CDR3 spans 14 residues. Germline V lookup: CDR1 LNHDA, CDR2 SQIVND (reference sequence). CDR3 DNA: TGTGCCAGTAGTCCCAGACAGGGGGCTCAGCCCCAGCATTTT. Translation: CASSPRQGAQPQHF.

In its sample, this clone was seen once. This rearrangement joins TRBV19 to TRBJ1-6; tentatively, D is TRBD1 (5 bases). CDR1 is LNHDA, CDR2 SQIVND, per germline (reference sequence). This CDR3 has 15 amino acids. Trimming shortened V by 1 base and J by 10 bases, and 14 bases separated the two germline ends. The CDR3 sequence is CASSIGAGKYSPLHF. DNA of the CDR3: TGTGCCAGTAGTATAGGGGCAGGGAAGTACTCACCCCTCCACTTT.

The rearrangement joins TRBV7-2 to TRBJ2-1, with no clear D. CDR3 length: 13 residues. CDR1 is SGHTA, CDR2 FQGNSA, per germline. V shed 4 bases and J shed 2 bases, with 6 bases lying between them. The DNA of the CDR3 is TGTGCCAGCAGCTCCCCTCCCTACAATGAGCAGTTCTTC. The encoded protein is CASSSPPYNEQFF.

The V and J genes are TRBV5-1 and TRBJ2-1; D is possibly TRBD2 (5 bases). This CDR3 comprises 15 residues. Trimming removed 1 base at V and 0 bases at J, with 8 bases between. Germline V gene data show CDR1 as SGHRS and CDR2 as YFSETQ. The CDR3 DNA reads as TGCGCCAGCAGCTTGTCCGGGGACTCCTACAATGAGCAGTTCTTC. This encodes CASSLSGDSYNEQFF.

This clone was detected once. The chain couples TRBV5-1 to TRBJ1-2; 10 positions agree with TRBD1. The CDR3 spans 13 residues. Per germline, CDR1 SGHRS and CDR2 YFSETQ. J was trimmed by 5 bases and V by 7 bases; bases with no gene match: 5. For the CDR3, the DNA is TGCGCCAGCCGGCGGGGACAGGGGTATGGCTACACCTTC. It is translated as CASRRGQGYGYTF.

DNA for the CDR3: TGCAGCGTTGGCCAGCGCTCCTACGAGCAGTACTTC. This codes for CSVGQRSYEQYF. The chain couples TRBV29-1 to TRBJ2-7; D call uncertain. V dropped 4 bases and J dropped 0 bases, with 7 bases sitting between them. The CDR3 has 12 amino acids. CDR1 and CDR2 (germline): SQVTM, ANQGSEA.

This clone was recorded only once. V usage is TRBV4-2 and J usage is TRBJ1-4, with TRBD1 matching 7 bases. The CDR3 extends over 16 amino acids. Germline lookup yields CDR1 LGHNA and CDR2 YNFKEQ. V gave up 1 base and J gave up 0 bases; unmatched junction bases: 2. The CDR3 here is CASSQGTGATNEKLFF. CDR3 nucleotides: TGTGCCAGCAGCCAAGGGACAGGAGCAACTAATGAAAAACTGTTTTTT.

This chain connects TRBV4-3 to TRBJ2-3; D is unclear. CDR3 length: 15 amino acids. Germline V lookup: CDR1 LGHNA, CDR2 YSLEER. The germline V and J ends were trimmed by 0 bases and 3 bases, with 10 bases remaining between them. CDR3 sequence: CASSQDFVATDTQYF. Here the CDR3 DNA reads TGCGCCAGCAGCCAAGATTTCGTAGCTACAGATACGCAGTATTTT.

This clone is a singleton in its sample. The rearrangement links TRBV30 to TRBJ1-3; D is uncertain. The V end was cut by 0 bases, the J end by 3 bases, with 6 bases between. The CDR3 is 13 amino acids. CDR1 GTSNPN and CDR2 SVGIG come from the germline V gene (reference sequence). This CDR3 reads CAWSVNGGNTIYF. The CDR3 coding sequence is TGTGCCTGGAGTGTAAACGGTGGAAACACCATATATTTT.

The chain combines TRBV7-9 with TRBJ1-2; the D gene is possibly TRBD1 (5 bases). The CDR3 is made up of 13 amino acids. V was cut by 6 bases and J by 8 bases, with 16 bases left in between. CDR1 is SEHNR and CDR2 is FQNEAQ in the germline V gene (reference sequence). For the CDR3, the DNA is TGTGCCAGCAGATACACCTCCAGGGCAGGCTACACCTTC. It yields the protein CASRYTSRAGYTF.